This paragraph reports one TCR beta chain. The CDR3 is 15 amino acids. V was trimmed by 6 bases and J by 4 bases, leaving 16 bases between them. Germline V lookup: CDR1 MDHEN, CDR2 SYDVKM. Sequenced by immunoSEQ multiplex PCR; TCRdb stores in-frame clones only, minus some. The table includes 2 million to 3 million clones, more than 85% detected once. This sample is drawn from a study of shared clonotypes between healthy human individuals. This sequence originates from a young man in good health. Some clones in this sample may be carry-over from other donors' samples. The sequenced sample consisted of naive CD4+ T cells from PBMCs. The subset is: CD45RA+ positively selected. The rearrangement uses TRBV28 and TRBJ2-1; the D is unclear. The CDR3 region is CASRAWQREYNEQFF. The CDR3 region has the DNA TGTGCCAGCAGGGCCTGGCAGCGAGAATACAATGAGCAGTTCTTC.